This T cell receptor (beta chain) stems from a study of blood T cell repertoires in COVID-19. This table comes from immunoSEQ multiplex PCR, and its TCRdb copy is limited to in-frame clones, with some not included. In the table there are about 70,000 clones, around four fifths of which are singletons. Material for sequencing was peripheral blood. This clonotype was obtained from a human donor in a cohort sampled during active COVID-19.

CDR3 coding DNA: TGTGCCAGCAGTCTCCGGGACACAACCTACGAGCAGTACTTC. This encodes CASSLRDTTYEQYF. The genes are TRBV6-5 and TRBJ2-7; D may be TRBD1 (6 bases). The V and J ends lost 5 bases and 2 bases respectively, with 13 bases between them. CDR1 is MNHEY, CDR2 SVGAGI, per germline. This CDR3 region has 14 residues.